One sample yielded the 29 T cell receptor beta chains listed below, sequenced in a study of cytotoxic CD8 clonotypes in ibrutinib-treated CLL. Method: immunoSEQ multiplex PCR; TCRdb's copy keeps in-frame clones and lacks some. The data hold around 42,000 clones, with just over 65% observed a single time. The sequenced sample was PBMCs, obtained after 24 months of ibrutinib treatment. These TCRs come from a human donor with chronic lymphocytic leukemia.

The chain carries TRBV6-1 and TRBJ2-2, with 10 bases fitting TRBD2. Germline lookup yields CDR1 MNHNS and CDR2 SASEGT. The CDR3 is 17 residues long. V lost 3 bases to trimming and J lost 1 base; unmatched junction nucleotides: 5. The CDR3 sequence: CASSDLGLAVNTGELFF. The DNA of the CDR3 is TGTGCCAGCAGTGATCTCGGACTAGCGGTGAACACCGGGGAGCTGTTTTTT.

The rearrangement joins TRBV19 to TRBJ2-7; D not resolved. This CDR3 spans 14 amino acids. Germline V gene lookup returns CDR1 LNHDA and CDR2 SQIVND (reference sequence). Trimming cost V 0 bases and J 6 bases, with 12 bases left between them. Here the CDR3 DNA reads TGTGCCAGTAGTATAGAATTTTCGTTCGGCGAGCAGTACTTC. Amino acid sequence: CASSIEFSFGEQYF.

This chain connects TRBV10-1 to TRBJ1-1, with a tentative D call TRBD1 (6 bases). The germline gives CDR1 WNHNN, CDR2 SYGVQD (reference sequence). The CDR3 has 16 residues. Trimming removed 0 bases at V and 4 bases at J, with 15 bases between. The CDR3 region has the DNA TGCGCCAGCAGTGAGTCGGCACAGGGAGAATTCACTGAAGCTTTCTTT. Translation gives CASSESAQGEFTEAFF.

The CDR3 reads CASSQEARVTGGQPQHF. The CDR3 DNA follows: TGCGCCAGCAGCCAAGAGGCCAGGGTTACGGGCGGTCAGCCCCAGCATTTT. The chain employs TRBV4-1 and TRBJ1-5; TRBD1 is a possible D gene (5 bases). V was clipped by 0 bases and J by 6 bases, with 18 bases between them. Germline values: CDR1 MGHRA, CDR2 YSYEKL. The length of the CDR3 is 17 residues.

The CDR3 here is CASSIREGAKNIQYF. The CDR3 DNA reads as TGTGCCAGCAGTATCCGGGAGGGAGCCAAAAACATTCAGTACTTC. The chain has TRBV6-5 and TRBJ2-4, with 8 bases fitting TRBD2. Germline assignment: CDR1 MNHEY and CDR2 SVGAGI. V shed 5 bases and J 0 bases; nucleotides not matched to a gene: 3. The CDR3 has 15 residues.

On this clone: Mismatch with germline at one junction end may stem from a read error. The gene calls are TRBV6-6 and TRBJ2-7; D is unclear. CDR3 size: 10 residues. CDR1 is MNHNY and CDR2 is SVGAGI in the germline V gene (reference sequence). CDR3 nucleotides: TGCGCCAGCAGACACTACGAGCAGTACTTC. It encodes CASRHYEQYF.

The gene calls are TRBV4-2 and TRBJ2-3; 12 nucleotides agree with TRBD2. Trimming removed 4 bases from V and 4 bases from J; junction bases left unmatched: 6. This CDR3 spans 16 amino acids. Germline V gene data show CDR1 as LGHNA and CDR2 as YNFKEQ. The CDR3 here is CASSRTASGGADTQYF. As DNA, the CDR3 is TGTGCCAGCAGCCGGACCGCTAGCGGGGGGGCAGATACGCAGTATTTT.

This chain links TRBV30 with TRBJ2-3; TRBD2 agrees at 9 bases. V shed 4 bases and J 6 bases; nucleotides not matched to a gene: 8. The CDR3 runs 14 residues. CDR1 is GTSNPN, CDR2 SVGIG, per germline (reference sequence). The CDR3 DNA reads as TGTGCCTGGATGCGGGAGGGCCGTAGCGATACGCAGTATTTT. This gives the protein CAWMREGRSDTQYF.

The chain joins TRBV6-1 to TRBJ1-5; unclear D gene. The CDR3 covers 12 residues. Germline CDR1 and CDR2: MNHNS and SASEGT. V lost 2 bases and J lost 7, with 6 bases in between. CDR3 sequence reads: CASSEMGQPQHF. The CDR3 nucleotides read TGTGCCAGCAGTGAAATGGGCCAGCCCCAGCATTTT.

The chain links TRBV4-1 to TRBJ2-7; unclear D gene. CDR1 and CDR2 from the germline V gene are MGHRA and YSYEKL. The length of the CDR3 is 16 residues. The ends were cut back, 0 bases at V and 0 bases at J, with 12 bases in the middle. CDR3 bases: TGCGCCAGCAGCCAAGAAACCCCCCGATTCTCCTACGAGCAGTACTTC. It translates to CASSQETPRFSYEQYF.

This clone was recorded a few times. The V call is TRBV30, the J call TRBJ2-7; D uncertain. The V gene lost 1 base and the J gene lost 0 bases, with 4 bases spanning the gap. The germline V gene has CDR1 GTSNPN and CDR2 SVGIG (reference sequence). The CDR3 extends over 12 amino acids. The CDR3 DNA reads TGTGCCTGGAGTGCGAACTCCTACGAGCAGTACTTC. It is translated as CAWSANSYEQYF.

This chain uses TRBV30 with TRBJ1-2; the D is unclear. Germline CDR1 reads GTSNPN; CDR2 reads SVGIG (reference sequence). Trimming pared 2 bases from V and 2 bases from J, leaving 6 bases between. The CDR3 consists of 12 residues. CDR3 DNA sequence: TGTGCCTGGAGTTCTGAAAACTATGGCTACACCTTC. Amino acid sequence: CAWSSENYGYTF.

This clone was counted ten times or more. The rearrangement joins TRBV11-2 to TRBJ1-1; possible D gene TRBD1, 6 bases. V was trimmed by 0 bases and J by 5 bases, leaving 10 bases between them. Germline values: CDR1 SGHAT, CDR2 FQNNGV. The CDR3 runs to 14 residues. The CDR3 coding sequence is TGTGCCAGCAGCTTAGATCCGACAGGTACTGAAGCTTTCTTT. Translated, it gives CASSLDPTGTEAFF.

The rearrangement links TRBV7-2 to TRBJ2-1; the D is unclear. In germline, CDR1 is SGHTA, CDR2 FQGNSA. The ends were cut back, 1 base at V and 6 bases at J, with 7 bases in the middle. The CDR3 extends over 13 amino acids. CDR3 sequence reads: CASSLVVFNEQFF. CDR3 sequence (DNA): TGTGCCAGCAGCTTAGTGGTATTCAATGAGCAGTTCTTC.

The rearrangement uses TRBV25-1 and TRBJ1-3; D remains ambiguous. The CDR3 sequence is 15 residues long. Germline-derived CDR1 and CDR2 are MGHDK and SYGVNS. Deletions cut 4 bases from V and 3 bases from J, with 13 bases between. The CDR3 sequence: CASSGSDGFGNTIYF. CDR3 sequence (DNA): TGTGCCAGCAGTGGATCGGACGGCTTTGGAAACACCATATATTTT.

V gene TRBV29-1 combines with J gene TRBJ1-5; no clear D gene. The germline CDR1 and CDR2 sequences are SQVTM and ANQGSEA. The CDR3 contains 13 residues. The ends were cut back, 4 bases at V and 7 bases at J, with 14 bases in the middle. The CDR3 region is CSVGEGMTQPQHF. The CDR3 nucleotides read TGCAGCGTTGGGGAGGGAATGACGCAGCCCCAGCATTTT.

This clone rates as medium-sized. This rearrangement joins TRBV18 to TRBJ1-5, with D tentatively TRBD1 (5 bases). The length of the CDR3 is 14 residues. V was pared by 4 bases and J by 10 bases, with 17 bases between. Per germline, CDR1 KGHSH and CDR2 LQKENI. CDR3 sequence (DNA): TGTGCCAGCTCACGGGAAGCAGGGCGGGATCCCCAGCATTTT. Translated, it gives CASSREAGRDPQHF.

This sequence joins TRBV6-1 and TRBJ1-1; 8 bases fit TRBD1. The V gene's germline CDR1 is MNHNS and CDR2 SASEGT. The trim removed 4 bases at V and 3 bases at J, leaving 4 bases unmatched. The CDR3 extends over 14 amino acids. As DNA, the CDR3 is TGTGCCAGCAGTGGGGGGGACAGGCACACTGAAGCTTTCTTT. This translates into CASSGGDRHTEAFF.

This chain uses TRBV30 with TRBJ1-1; no clear D gene. The ends were cut back, 0 bases at V and 1 base at J, with 6 bases in the middle. The CDR3 spans 13 residues. The germline V gene has CDR1 GTSNPN and CDR2 SVGIG (reference sequence). DNA for the CDR3: TGTGCCTGGAGTGTGCAGGCGAACACTGAAGCTTTCTTT. It yields the protein CAWSVQANTEAFF.

The chain couples TRBV6-5 to TRBJ2-2; D is possibly TRBD2 (6 bases). The germline gives CDR1 MNHEY, CDR2 SVGAGI. The CDR3 is 15 residues long. V lost 5 bases and J 4 bases, leaving 14 bases between the germline ends. CDR3 nucleotides: TGTGCCAGCAGTCTCCGGGACTGGGGCACCGGGGAGCTGTTTTTT. Its translation: CASSLRDWGTGELFF.

This rearrangement joins TRBV15 to TRBJ1-2; no reliable D call. CDR1 and CDR2 from the germline V gene are LNHNV and YYDKDF (reference sequence). V was shortened by 4 bases and J by 6 bases, with 24 bases between the two germline ends. This CDR3 region has 17 residues. The CDR3, as DNA: TGTGCCACCAGCAAATACAATTCCGGGTCCCGGACGGATGGCTACACCTTC. It specifies CATSKYNSGSRTDGYTF.

A few counts support this clone. The rearrangement uses TRBV7-2 and TRBJ1-5; D may be TRBD1 (5 bases). This CDR3 is built from 15 residues. V was pared by 1 base and J by 4 bases, with 11 bases between. Germline values: CDR1 SGHTA, CDR2 FQGNSA. CDR3 amino acids: CASSLVGAANQPQHF. The CDR3 DNA is TGTGCCAGCAGCTTAGTTGGGGCAGCGAATCAGCCCCAGCATTTT.

This rearrangement joins TRBV27 to TRBJ2-7; no definite D call. Trimming took 0 bases from V and 6 from J, leaving 12 bases between them. The CDR3 has 14 residues. Germline values: CDR1 MNHEY, CDR2 SMNVEV (reference sequence). CDR3 sequence (DNA): TGTGCCAGCAGTTTATCGGGGTTCAGTCGCGAGCAGTACTTC. It yields the protein CASSLSGFSREQYF.

This clone was detected only a few times. The CDR3 protein is CASSLDREVDGYTF. In nucleotides, the CDR3 is TGCGCCAGCAGCTTGGACAGGGAGGTGGATGGCTACACCTTC. The chain is built from TRBV5-1 and TRBJ1-2, with D possibly TRBD1 on 6 matching bases. The CDR3 contains 14 residues. CDR1 is SGHRS and CDR2 is YFSETQ in the germline V gene. V lost 0 bases to trimming and J lost 6 bases, with 12 bases between them.

This clone was seen just once. The chain uses TRBV4-1 and TRBJ1-5, with D hard to call. Germline V gene lookup returns CDR1 MGHRA and CDR2 YSYEKL. Trimming took off 0 bases at V and 5 bases at J, with 11 bases between the two ends. The CDR3 loop spans 15 amino acids. CDR3 nucleotide sequence: TGCGCCAGCAGCCAAGATCGTGGAGGGTATCAGCCCCAGCATTTT. Its translation: CASSQDRGGYQPQHF.

This clone showed up just a few times. The rearrangement links TRBV9 to TRBJ2-3; 8 bases are a match to TRBD1. Looked up from germline, CDR1 is SGDLS and CDR2 is YYNGEE. The CDR3 length is 14 residues. Losses at the gene ends were 0 bases for V and 6 bases for J; bases not matched to a gene: 3. CDR3 nucleotide sequence: TGTGCCAGCAGCGTAGCTACAGGGGGGGATACGCAGTATTTT. Residues: CASSVATGGDTQYF.

The gene calls are TRBV30 and TRBJ2-2; D perhaps matches TRBD1 (5 bases). Germline CDR1 reads GTSNPN; CDR2 reads SVGIG (reference sequence). Trimming stripped 4 bases from V and 3 bases from J, with 12 bases between. CDR3 size: 14 residues. The CDR3 sequence is CAWKGKVYTGELFF. The CDR3 coding sequence is TGTGCCTGGAAGGGGAAAGTCTACACCGGGGAGCTGTTTTTT.

The genes are TRBV7-2 and TRBJ2-7; D may be TRBD1 (5 bases). The CDR3 loop spans 15 amino acids. CDR1 is SGHTA, CDR2 FQGNSA, per germline. The germline V and J ends were trimmed by 1 base and 0 bases, with 10 bases remaining between them. In DNA, the CDR3 is TGTGCCAGCAGCTTAGAACCCCAGGGCTCCTACGAGCAGTACTTC. It encodes CASSLEPQGSYEQYF.

The genes are TRBV4-1 and TRBJ2-5, with 7 bases lining up with TRBD1. The trim removed 3 bases at V and 4 bases at J, leaving 8 bases unmatched. The CDR3 covers 15 residues. Germline CDR1 and CDR2: MGHRA and YSYEKL. The CDR3 DNA follows: TGCGCCAGCAGCCACACAGGGGTGGGGGTAGAGACCCAGTACTTC. It yields the protein CASSHTGVGVETQYF.